This T cell receptor beta chain derives from a study of T cell repertoires in cytomegalovirus infection. On the study more broadly: Newly reported HLA-C-restricted and thoroughly characterized HLA-B-restricted CMV epitopes were employed. Both CMV infection and a matching HLA type were indicated by public TCR beta signatures. General study results and limits: Summed public TCR beta family frequency identified CMV carriers bearing the relevant HLA. CMV-specific TCR beta clonotypes restricted by HLA-C were the ones dominating the ex vivo response.

This clonotype was found a few times. What it recognizes is unknown. V shed 2 bases and J shed 7 bases, with 5 bases lying between them. The CDR3 consists of 12 residues. Germline V CDR1 and CDR2: MNHEY, SMNVEV (reference sequence). TCRdb used MiXCR to reprocess the reads, holding one entry per CDR3 protein. This sample carries about 52,000 distinct CDR3 sequences, over 15% of them seen once, and the ten largest clones take less than 70%. This sequence joins TRBV27 and TRBJ2-2; D not certain. The material sequenced was CD8+ T cells from cultured PBMCs, taken from culture after CMV antigen stimulation. This clonotype originated in a human donor in good health (CMV status not recorded). Some clones in this sample may be carry-over from other donors' samples. The CDR3 DNA follows: TGTGCCAGCAGTTTACCTGGCGGGGAGCTGTTTTTT. This sequence encodes CASSLPGGELFF.